This entry describes one T cell receptor beta chain. This sample is drawn from a study of blood T cell repertoires in COVID-19. Study-wide background: The origin of the acute and convalescent COVID-19 samples was the United States, Italy and Spain. In each case, the material was cDNA or gDNA derived from T cells, B-cell-depleted T cells, or PBMCs.

In the study's own analysis: Cell counts per sample came from amplifying reference gene primers. This table comes from immunoSEQ multiplex PCR, and its TCRdb copy is limited to in-frame clones, with some not included. V, J and clone size were drawn from that table, and D and trimming were deduced from the DNA. Of over 50,000 clones listed, about 86% are singletons. The source is a man in his 70s with active COVID-19. Specimen: peripheral blood.

The CDR3, as DNA: TGTGCCGCAAGTGGGAGGGGGTATGGCTACACCTTC. Protein: CAASGRGYGYTF. The rearrangement joins TRBV12-3 or TRBV12-4 to TRBJ1-2; weak D call: TRBD1 (6 bases). There are 12 residues in the CDR3. V lost 11 bases and J lost 5, with 15 bases in between.